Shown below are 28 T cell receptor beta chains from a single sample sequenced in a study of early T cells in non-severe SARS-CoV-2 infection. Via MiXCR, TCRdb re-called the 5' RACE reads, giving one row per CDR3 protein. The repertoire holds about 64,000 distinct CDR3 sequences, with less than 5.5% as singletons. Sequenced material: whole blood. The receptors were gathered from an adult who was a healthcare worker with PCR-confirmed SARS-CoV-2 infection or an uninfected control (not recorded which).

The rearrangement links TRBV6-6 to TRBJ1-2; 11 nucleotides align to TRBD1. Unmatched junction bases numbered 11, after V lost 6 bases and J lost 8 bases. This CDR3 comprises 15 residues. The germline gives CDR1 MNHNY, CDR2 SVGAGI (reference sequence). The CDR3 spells CASSSPGQGAEGYTF. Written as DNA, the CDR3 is TGTGCCAGCAGCTCACCCGGACAGGGGGCTGAAGGCTACACCTTC.

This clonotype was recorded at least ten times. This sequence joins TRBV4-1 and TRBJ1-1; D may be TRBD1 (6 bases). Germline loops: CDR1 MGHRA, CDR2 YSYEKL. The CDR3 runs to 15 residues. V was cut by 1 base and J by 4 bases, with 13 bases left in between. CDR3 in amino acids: CASSQADRSTTEAFF. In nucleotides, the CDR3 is TGCGCCAGCAGCCAAGCCGACAGGTCCACCACTGAAGCTTTCTTT.

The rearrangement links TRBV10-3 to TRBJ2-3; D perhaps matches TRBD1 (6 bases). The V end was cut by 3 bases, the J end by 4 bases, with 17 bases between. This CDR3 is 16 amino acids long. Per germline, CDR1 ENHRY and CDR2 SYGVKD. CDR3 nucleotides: TGTGCCATCAGTGACAGGGGCACACCTTCCCCAGATACGCAGTATTTT. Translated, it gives CAISDRGTPSPDTQYF.

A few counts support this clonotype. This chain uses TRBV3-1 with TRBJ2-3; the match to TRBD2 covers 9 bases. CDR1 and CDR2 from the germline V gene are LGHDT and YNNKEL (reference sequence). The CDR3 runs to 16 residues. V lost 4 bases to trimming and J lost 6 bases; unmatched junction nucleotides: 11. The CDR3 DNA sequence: TGTGCCAGCAGCCCGGCCATAGCGGGAGCGCGGGATACGCAGTATTTT. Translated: CASSPAIAGARDTQYF.

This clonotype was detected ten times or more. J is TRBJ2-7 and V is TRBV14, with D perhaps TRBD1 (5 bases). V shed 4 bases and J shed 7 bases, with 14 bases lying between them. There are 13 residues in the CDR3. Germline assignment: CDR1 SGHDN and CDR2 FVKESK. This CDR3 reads CASSPARVGEQYF. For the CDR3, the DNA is TGTGCCAGCAGCCCAGCCAGGGTGGGAGAGCAGTACTTC.

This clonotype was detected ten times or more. CDR3 in amino acids: CSVVSAGADTQYF. The DNA of the CDR3 is TGCAGCGTTGTATCAGCGGGAGCAGATACGCAGTATTTT. The V and J genes are TRBV29-1 and TRBJ2-3, with TRBD2 identical over 8 bases. Germline V gene lookup returns CDR1 SQVTM and CDR2 ANQGSEA. This CDR3 region has 13 residues. Germline trimming cut 4 bases from V and 4 bases from J; bases unmatched to any gene: 4.

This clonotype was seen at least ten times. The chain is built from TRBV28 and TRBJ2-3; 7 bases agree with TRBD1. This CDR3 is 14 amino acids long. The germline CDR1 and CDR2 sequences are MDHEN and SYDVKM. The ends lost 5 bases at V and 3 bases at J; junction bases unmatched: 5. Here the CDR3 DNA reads TGTGCCAGCAGTCCTCAACAGGGGACAGATACGCAGTATTTT. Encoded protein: CASSPQQGTDTQYF.

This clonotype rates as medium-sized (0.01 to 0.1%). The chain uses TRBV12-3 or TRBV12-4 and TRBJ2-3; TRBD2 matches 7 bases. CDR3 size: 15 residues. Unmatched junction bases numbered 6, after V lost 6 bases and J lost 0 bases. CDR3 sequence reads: CASRRAGISTDTQYF. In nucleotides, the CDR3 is TGTGCCAGCAGGCGAGCGGGAATAAGCACAGATACGCAGTATTTT.

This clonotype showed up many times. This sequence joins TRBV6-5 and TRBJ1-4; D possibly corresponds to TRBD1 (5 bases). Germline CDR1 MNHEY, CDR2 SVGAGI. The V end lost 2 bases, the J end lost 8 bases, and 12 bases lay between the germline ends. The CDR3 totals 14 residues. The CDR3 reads CASSYIPAGEKLFF. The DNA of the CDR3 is TGTGCCAGCAGTTACATTCCTGCAGGGGAAAAACTGTTTTTT.

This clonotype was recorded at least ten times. CDR3 DNA: TGTGCCAGCAGCCCCCGTACAGGGGACAGGGAGACCCAGTACTTC. This codes for CASSPRTGDRETQYF. The gene calls are TRBV7-2 and TRBJ2-5; 8 positions match TRBD1. V lost 5 bases and J lost 5; bases outside the gene matches: 10. The length of the CDR3 is 15 residues. CDR1 and CDR2 from the germline V gene are SGHTA and FQGNSA.

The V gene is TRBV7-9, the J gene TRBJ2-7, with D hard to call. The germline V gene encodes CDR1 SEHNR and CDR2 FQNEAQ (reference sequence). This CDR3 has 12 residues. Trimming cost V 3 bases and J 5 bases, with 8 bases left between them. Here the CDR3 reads CASSLTQNEQYF. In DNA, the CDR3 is TGTGCCAGCAGCTTGACACAGAACGAGCAGTACTTC.

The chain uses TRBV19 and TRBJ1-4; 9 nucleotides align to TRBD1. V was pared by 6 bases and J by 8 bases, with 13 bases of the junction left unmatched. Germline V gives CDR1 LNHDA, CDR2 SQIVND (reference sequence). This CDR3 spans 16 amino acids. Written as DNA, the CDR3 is TGTGCCAGTAGGGACAACAGGGGGCAGTCTTGGGAAAAACTGTTTTTT. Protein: CASRDNRGQSWEKLFF.

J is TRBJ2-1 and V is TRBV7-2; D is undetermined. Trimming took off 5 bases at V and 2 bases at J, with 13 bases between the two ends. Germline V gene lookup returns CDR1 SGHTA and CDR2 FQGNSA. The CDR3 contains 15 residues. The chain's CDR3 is CASSVSRETYNEQFF. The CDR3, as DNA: TGTGCCAGCAGCGTGTCTAGAGAGACCTACAATGAGCAGTTCTTC.

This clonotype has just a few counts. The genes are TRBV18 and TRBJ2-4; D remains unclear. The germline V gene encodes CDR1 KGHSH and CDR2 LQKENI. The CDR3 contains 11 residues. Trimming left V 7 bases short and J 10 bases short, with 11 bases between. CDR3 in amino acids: CASYDGMIQYF. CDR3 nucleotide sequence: TGTGCCAGCTACGACGGAATGATTCAGTACTTC.

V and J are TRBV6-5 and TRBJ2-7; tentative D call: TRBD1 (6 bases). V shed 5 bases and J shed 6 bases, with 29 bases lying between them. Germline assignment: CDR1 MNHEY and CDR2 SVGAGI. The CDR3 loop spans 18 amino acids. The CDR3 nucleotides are TGTGCCAGCAGTACCGAACCGGGACACCCATCTGGATCGCCCGAGCAGTACTTC. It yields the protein CASSTEPGHPSGSPEQYF.

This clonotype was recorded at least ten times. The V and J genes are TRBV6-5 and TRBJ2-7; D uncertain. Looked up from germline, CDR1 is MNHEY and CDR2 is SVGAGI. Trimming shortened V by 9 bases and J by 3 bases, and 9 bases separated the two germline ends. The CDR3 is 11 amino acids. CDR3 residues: CARVQNYEQYF. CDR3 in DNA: TGTGCCAGAGTACAGAACTACGAGCAGTACTTC.

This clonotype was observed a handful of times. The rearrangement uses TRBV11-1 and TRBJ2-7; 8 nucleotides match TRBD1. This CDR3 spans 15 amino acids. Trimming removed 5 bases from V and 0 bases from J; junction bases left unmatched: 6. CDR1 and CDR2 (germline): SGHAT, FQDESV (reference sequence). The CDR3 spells CASSPGQGPSYEQYF. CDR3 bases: TGTGCCAGCAGCCCCGGACAGGGCCCCTCCTACGAGCAGTACTTC.

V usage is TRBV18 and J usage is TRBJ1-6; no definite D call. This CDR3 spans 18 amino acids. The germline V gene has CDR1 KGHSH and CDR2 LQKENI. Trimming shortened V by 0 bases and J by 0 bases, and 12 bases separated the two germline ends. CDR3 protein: CASSPPAGDSSYNSPLHF. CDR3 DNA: TGTGCCAGCTCACCACCAGCAGGCGATAGCTCCTATAATTCACCCCTCCACTTT.

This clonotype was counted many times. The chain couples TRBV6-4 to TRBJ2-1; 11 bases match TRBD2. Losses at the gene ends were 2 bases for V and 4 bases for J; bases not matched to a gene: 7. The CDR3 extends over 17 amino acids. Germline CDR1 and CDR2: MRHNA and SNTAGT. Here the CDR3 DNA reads TGTGCCAGCAGTGACGGGACTAGCGGCGTGTGGTACAATGAGCAGTTCTTC. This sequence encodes CASSDGTSGVWYNEQFF.

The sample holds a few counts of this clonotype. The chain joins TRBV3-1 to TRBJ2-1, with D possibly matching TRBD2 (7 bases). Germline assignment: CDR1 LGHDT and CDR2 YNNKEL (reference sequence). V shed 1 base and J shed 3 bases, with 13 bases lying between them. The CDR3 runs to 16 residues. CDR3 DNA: TGTGCCAGCAGCCAAGTCACGAGGGGGGGCTACAATGAGCAGTTCTTC. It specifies CASSQVTRGGYNEQFF.

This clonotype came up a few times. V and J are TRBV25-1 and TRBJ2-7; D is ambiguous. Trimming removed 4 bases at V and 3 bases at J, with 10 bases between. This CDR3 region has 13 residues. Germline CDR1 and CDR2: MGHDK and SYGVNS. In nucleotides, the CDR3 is TGTGCCAGCAGTGCTTCCTTGCGCTACGAGCAGTACTTC. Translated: CASSASLRYEQYF.

The CDR3 DNA follows: TGTGCCTGGAGTTCGGTACGAGAGCAGTACTTC. This encodes CAWSSVREQYF. The chain joins TRBV30 to TRBJ2-7; no definite D call. CDR3 length equals 11 residues. Trimming removed 2 bases from V and 7 bases from J, with 9 bases in between. CDR1 GTSNPN and CDR2 SVGIG come from the germline V gene (reference sequence).

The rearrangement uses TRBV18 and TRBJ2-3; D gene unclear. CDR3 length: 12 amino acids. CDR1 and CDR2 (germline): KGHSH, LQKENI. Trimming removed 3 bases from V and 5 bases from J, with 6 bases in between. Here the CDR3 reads CASSPSGDTQYF. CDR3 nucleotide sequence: TGTGCCAGCTCACCCTCTGGAGATACGCAGTATTTT.

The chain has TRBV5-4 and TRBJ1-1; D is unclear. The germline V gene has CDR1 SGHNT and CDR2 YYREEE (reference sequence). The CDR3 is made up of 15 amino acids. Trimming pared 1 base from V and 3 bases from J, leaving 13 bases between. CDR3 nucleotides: TGTGCCAGCAGCTTGAGTCTGGGTGAGGACACTGAAGCTTTCTTT. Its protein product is CASSLSLGEDTEAFF.

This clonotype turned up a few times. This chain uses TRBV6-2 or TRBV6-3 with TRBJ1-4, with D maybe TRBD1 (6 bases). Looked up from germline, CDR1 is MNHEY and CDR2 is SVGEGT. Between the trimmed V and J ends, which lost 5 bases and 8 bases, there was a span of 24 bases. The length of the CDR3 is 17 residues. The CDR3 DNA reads TGTGCCAGCAGTCCCGCTCGGACAGTTAAGGCAGGCGAAAAACTGTTTTTT. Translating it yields CASSPARTVKAGEKLFF.

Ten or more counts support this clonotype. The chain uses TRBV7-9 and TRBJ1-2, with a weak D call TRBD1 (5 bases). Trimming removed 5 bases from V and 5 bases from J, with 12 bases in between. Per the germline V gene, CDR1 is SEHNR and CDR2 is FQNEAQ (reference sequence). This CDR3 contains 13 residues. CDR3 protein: CASSIMGGYGYTF. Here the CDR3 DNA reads TGTGCCAGCAGCATTATGGGGGGTTATGGCTACACCTTC. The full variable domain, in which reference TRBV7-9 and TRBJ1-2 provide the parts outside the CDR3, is DTGVSQNPRHKITKRGQNVTFRCDPISEHNRLYWYRQTLGQGPEFLTYFQNEAQLEKSRLLSDRFSAERPKGSFSTLEIQRTEQGDSAMYLCASSIMGGYGYTFGSGTRLTVV.

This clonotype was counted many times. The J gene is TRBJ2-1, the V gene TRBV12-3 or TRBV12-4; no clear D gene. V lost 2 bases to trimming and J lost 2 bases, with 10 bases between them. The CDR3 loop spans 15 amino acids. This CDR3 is CASSLPSDTYNEQFF. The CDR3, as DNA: TGTGCCAGCAGTTTACCGTCAGATACCTACAATGAGCAGTTCTTC.

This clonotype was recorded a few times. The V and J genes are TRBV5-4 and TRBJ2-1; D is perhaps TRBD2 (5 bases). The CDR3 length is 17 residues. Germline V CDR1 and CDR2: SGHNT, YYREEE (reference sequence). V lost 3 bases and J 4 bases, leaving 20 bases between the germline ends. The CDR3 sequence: CASSSPPLGFRYNEQFF. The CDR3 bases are TGTGCCAGCAGCTCGCCCCCACTAGGATTCCGATACAATGAGCAGTTCTTC.